The 30 T cell receptor beta chains presented below share a single source sample, sequenced in a study of blood T cell repertoires in COVID-19. The method was immunoSEQ multiplex PCR; TCRdb's version includes in-frame clones alone and lacks a portion of them. The repertoire holds about 81,000 clones, with approximately 90% as singletons. The sequenced material came from peripheral blood. The receptors were sampled from a man between 65 and 85 years old with active or convalescent COVID-19.

V gene TRBV7-9 combines with J gene TRBJ2-3; TRBD1 is a possible D gene (5 bases). CDR1 is SEHNR and CDR2 is FQNEAQ in the germline V gene (reference sequence). This CDR3 comprises 14 residues. Trimming stripped 5 bases from V and 7 bases from J, with 16 bases between. CDR3 nucleotides: TGTGCCAGCAGCGCCGGGCCCAGGGTTAATACGCAGTATTTT. Translation gives CASSAGPRVNTQYF.

This chain links TRBV6-5 with TRBJ2-3; 7 bases map to TRBD1. Unmatched junction bases numbered 10, after V lost 6 bases and J lost 4 bases. The CDR3 totals 15 residues. The V gene's germline CDR1 is MNHEY and CDR2 SVGAGI. The CDR3 region is CASRKTGFSADTQYF. In DNA, the CDR3 is TGTGCCAGCAGAAAGACAGGGTTTAGTGCAGATACGCAGTATTTT.

V is TRBV2 and J is TRBJ1-5; a possible D gene is TRBD1 (6 bases). This CDR3 has 14 amino acids. Germline V gives CDR1 SNHLY, CDR2 FYNNEI. Trimming removed 6 bases from V and 5 bases from J, with 14 bases in between. DNA for the CDR3: TGTGCCAGCAGAGGGGGGGGGCTCTATCAGCCCCAGCATTTT. Translation: CASRGGGLYQPQHF. Full variable domain (missing parts from reference TRBV2 and TRBJ1-5): EPEVTQTPSHQVTQMGQEVILRCVPISNHLYFYWYRQILGQKVEFLVSFYNNEISEKSEIFDDQFSVERPDGSNFTLKIRSTKLEDSAMYFCASRGGGLYQPQHFGDGTRLSIL.

The J gene is TRBJ1-5, the V gene TRBV11-2, with 8 nucleotides matching TRBD1. Germline CDR1 and CDR2: SGHAT and FQNNGV. The ends lost 4 bases at V and 7 bases at J; junction bases unmatched: 6. The CDR3 is made up of 14 amino acids. The CDR3 nucleotides are TGTGCCAGCAGCTCATCAGGGGGCGGGCAGCCCCAGCATTTT. Translating it yields CASSSSGGGQPQHF.

Here the CDR3 DNA reads TGCGCCAGCAGCTTGGCCGCAGGCAGCTCCTACGAGCAGTACTTC. Protein sequence: CASSLAAGSSYEQYF. The rearrangement joins TRBV5-1 to TRBJ2-7, with D unresolved. Trimming took 0 bases from V and 0 from J, leaving 10 bases between them. This CDR3 region has 15 residues. The germline CDR1 and CDR2 sequences are SGHRS and YFSETQ.

The V call is TRBV15, the J call TRBJ2-1; a weak D match, TRBD2 (5 bases). This CDR3 spans 14 amino acids. Germline values: CDR1 LNHNV, CDR2 YYDKDF (reference sequence). The V gene lost 0 bases and the J gene lost 7 bases, with 10 bases spanning the gap. The CDR3 reads CATSRDIWENEQFF. The CDR3, as DNA: TGTGCCACCAGCAGAGATATATGGGAGAATGAGCAGTTCTTC.

V is TRBV10-3 and J is TRBJ1-4; D gene unclear. Between the trimmed V and J ends, which lost 4 bases and 4 bases, there was a span of 10 bases. This CDR3 comprises 14 residues. Germline values: CDR1 ENHRY, CDR2 SYGVKD. The DNA of the CDR3 is TGTGCCATCAGTGTAACGGGGATTAATGAAAAACTGTTTTTT. Residues: CAISVTGINEKLFF.

The chain carries TRBV12-3 or TRBV12-4 and TRBJ2-5, with TRBD1 as a possible D gene (6 bases). The CDR3 contains 12 residues. The V and J ends lost 5 bases and 3 bases respectively, with 7 bases between them. CDR3 loop: CASSRGKETQYF. CDR3 DNA sequence: TGTGCCAGCAGTAGGGGGAAAGAGACCCAGTACTTC.

V usage is TRBV27 and J usage is TRBJ1-2; 8 bases map to TRBD1. The junction had 6 bases not matched to a gene; V was cut back by 4 bases and J by 8 bases. Germline V gene sequence: CDR1 MNHEY, CDR2 SMNVEV (reference sequence). The CDR3 runs to 13 residues. DNA of the CDR3: TGTGCCAGCAGTTATCAGGGGGCGCTCGGCTACACCTTC. Its translation is CASSYQGALGYTF.

J is TRBJ2-1 and V is TRBV19, with TRBD2 matching over 11 bases. There are 16 residues in the CDR3. Trimming at V came to 5 bases and at J to 10 bases, leaving 13 bases not matched to a gene. Germline V gives CDR1 LNHDA, CDR2 SQIVND (reference sequence). Here the CDR3 DNA reads TGTGCCAGTAGTCTCTCTAGCGGGGGGATGTTTACGGAGCAGTTCTTC. Protein sequence: CASSLSSGGMFTEQFF. Full variable domain (remainder filled in from reference TRBV19 and TRBJ2-1): DGGITQSPKYLFRKEGQNVTLSCEQNLNHDAMYWYRQDPGQGLRLIYYSQIVNDFQKGDIAEGYSVSREKKESFPLTVTSAQKNPTAFYLCASSLSSGGMFTEQFFGPGTRLTVL.

The chain recombines TRBV7-8 with TRBJ2-1, with 11 bases fitting TRBD2. Germline-derived CDR1 and CDR2 are SGHVS and FQNEAQ. This CDR3 spans 16 amino acids. The junction had 9 bases not matched to a gene; V was cut back by 1 base and J by 10 bases. The CDR3 region has the DNA TGTGCCAGCAGCTTAGAGATTAGCGGGGGGGCAGGAGAGCAGTTCTTC. Its protein is CASSLEISGGAGEQFF.

The V call is TRBV5-1, the J call TRBJ1-1; D ambiguous. Trimming left V 0 bases short and J 5 bases short, with 8 bases between. CDR1 is SGHRS, CDR2 YFSETQ, per germline. The CDR3 totals 13 residues. CDR3 residues: CASSLAGRTEAFF. CDR3 DNA sequence: TGCGCCAGCAGCTTGGCGGGGAGAACTGAAGCTTTCTTT.

This sequence joins TRBV7-2 and TRBJ1-3; D gene unclear. There are 16 residues in the CDR3. V gave up 5 bases and J gave up 1 base, with 15 bases separating them. CDR1 and CDR2 (germline): SGHTA, FQGNSA. CDR3 protein: CASSLSPGESGNTIYF. The CDR3 nucleotides read TGTGCCAGCAGCCTGAGCCCGGGAGAATCTGGAAACACCATATATTTT.

V gene TRBV27 combines with J gene TRBJ1-2; 10 bases match TRBD1. This CDR3 contains 14 residues. Trimming took 6 bases from V and 4 from J; bases not matched to a gene: 5. The germline CDR1 and CDR2 sequences are MNHEY and SMNVEV (reference sequence). The CDR3 coding sequence is TGTGCCAGCAGCCCGACAGGGGGCGTCTATGGCTACACCTTC. This sequence encodes CASSPTGGVYGYTF.

This clone is a singleton in its sample. CDR3 DNA sequence: TGTGCCAGCAGCCCACCCTATAGAGGGAGGGCGACTGAAGCTTTCTTT. It codes for CASSPPYRGRATEAFF. The chain combines TRBV9 with TRBJ1-1, with D uncertain. V was pared by 4 bases and J by 5 bases, with 21 bases between. Germline-derived CDR1 and CDR2 are SGDLS and YYNGEE. The CDR3 runs to 16 residues.

The gene calls are TRBV11-2 and TRBJ1-1; a possible D gene is TRBD1 (5 bases). V dropped 1 base and J dropped 5 bases, with 20 bases sitting between them. The CDR3 covers 17 residues. The V gene's germline CDR1 is SGHAT and CDR2 FQNNGV. The CDR3 coding sequence is TGTGCCAGCAGCTTAGCCGCGTGGGGCCGCATTGTTACTGAAGCTTTCTTT. Its protein product is CASSLAAWGRIVTEAFF.

This chain connects TRBV4-1 to TRBJ1-2, with D unclear. CDR1 is MGHRA, CDR2 YSYEKL, per germline. V gave up 0 bases and J gave up 4 bases, with 18 bases separating them. The CDR3 is made up of 17 amino acids. Written as DNA, the CDR3 is TGCGCCAGCAGCCAAGAGCCAATTAACCAGGTGGCCTATGGCTACACCTTC. It encodes CASSQEPINQVAYGYTF.

The chain couples TRBV2 to TRBJ1-2; 7 nucleotides line up with TRBD1. Germline trimming cut 6 bases from V and 8 bases from J; bases unmatched to any gene: 12. Germline V CDR1 and CDR2: SNHLY, FYNNEI. This CDR3 region has 14 residues. The CDR3 region is CASRYRRDSVGYTF. The CDR3 DNA reads as TGTGCCAGCAGATACCGCCGGGACAGTGTGGGCTACACCTTC.

This clone was observed a few times. V is TRBV30 and J is TRBJ1-2, with TRBD1 identical over 9 bases. Germline CDR1 is GTSNPN and CDR2 is SVGIG (reference sequence). With V trimmed by 3 bases and J by 10 bases, 6 bases remained unmatched. The CDR3 is 12 amino acids. The CDR3 DNA reads as TGTGCCTGGAGGGCCGGGACAGGGTTCTACACCTTC. It translates to CAWRAGTGFYTF.

The rearrangement uses TRBV27 and TRBJ1-5; possible D gene TRBD1, 5 bases. Per germline, CDR1 MNHEY and CDR2 SMNVEV (reference sequence). Deletions cut 5 bases from V and 3 bases from J, with 14 bases between. The CDR3 is made up of 15 amino acids. In nucleotides, the CDR3 is TGTGCCAGCAGTATAAGCAGGGCTCACAATCAGCCCCAGCATTTT. Protein product: CASSISRAHNQPQHF.

The genes are TRBV4-1 and TRBJ2-7, with D possibly being TRBD1 or TRBD2 (5 bases each). Germline CDR1 is MGHRA and CDR2 is YSYEKL. Trimming pared 4 bases from V and 0 bases from J, leaving 10 bases between. The CDR3 length is 14 residues. The CDR3 here is CASSPEGSSYEQYF. The CDR3 region has the DNA TGCGCCAGCAGCCCAGAGGGGAGCTCCTACGAGCAGTACTTC.

In DNA form, the CDR3 reads TGTGCCAGCTCACCCCCGTCAGGTGGCTACACCTTC. Amino acids: CASSPPSGGYTF. The chain employs TRBV18 and TRBJ1-2; D is undetermined. The length of the CDR3 is 12 residues. Germline CDR1 is KGHSH and CDR2 is LQKENI. V lost 3 bases, J lost 7 bases, and 9 bases lay in between.

The chain couples TRBV5-4 to TRBJ1-5; 9 bases line up with TRBD1. The V gene end was trimmed by 5 bases and the J gene end by 6 bases; junction bases not matched to a gene: 9. The CDR3 is made up of 15 amino acids. The germline gives CDR1 SGHNT, CDR2 YYREEE (reference sequence). The CDR3 sequence: CASSMGGTGPQPQHF. The CDR3 DNA reads TGTGCCAGCAGTATGGGCGGGACAGGGCCTCAGCCCCAGCATTTT.

The V gene is TRBV5-8, the J gene TRBJ2-1; 10 bases fit TRBD1. The V gene end was trimmed by 5 bases and the J gene end by 9 bases; junction bases not matched to a gene: 11. CDR1 and CDR2 (germline): SGHTS, YDEGEE. The CDR3 contains 15 residues. The DNA of the CDR3 is TGTGCCAGCAGACCAAGGACAGGGGGTTTCCCTGAGCAGTTCTTC. It specifies CASRPRTGGFPEQFF.

The V gene is TRBV24-1, the J gene TRBJ1-1, with 9 bases matching TRBD1. Germline CDR1 and CDR2: KGHDR and SFDVKD. The J segment lost 4 bases and the V segment lost 8 bases, leaving 16 bases of the junction unmatched. The CDR3 runs 17 residues. CDR3 nucleotide sequence: TGTGCCACCACCCGGACCGGGACAGGGATCGGACGCACTGAAGCTTTCTTT. This encodes CATTRTGTGIGRTEAFF.

This rearrangement joins TRBV19 to TRBJ1-6; 9 nucleotides match TRBD1. There are 14 residues in the CDR3. The J segment lost 9 bases and the V segment lost 4 bases, leaving 4 bases of the junction unmatched. Germline V gene lookup returns CDR1 LNHDA and CDR2 SQIVND (reference sequence). The CDR3 sequence: CASSNDRGFSPLHF. The CDR3 bases are TGTGCCAGTAGTAACGACAGGGGGTTTTCACCCCTCCACTTT.

The V and J genes are TRBV5-4 and TRBJ1-4; TRBD1 matches 7 bases. The CDR3 runs to 16 residues. Germline assignment: CDR1 SGHNT and CDR2 YYREEE (reference sequence). Trimming took 0 bases from V and 8 from J; bases not matched to a gene: 10. This CDR3 is CASSLVGSGGSEKLFF. DNA for the CDR3: TGTGCCAGCAGCTTGGTTGGCTCAGGGGGGAGCGAAAAACTGTTTTTT.

This chain connects TRBV5-1 to TRBJ1-5, with D perhaps TRBD1 (5 bases). The V end was cut by 0 bases, the J end by 3 bases, with 10 bases between. The CDR3 consists of 15 residues. CDR1 SGHRS and CDR2 YFSETQ come from the germline V gene. The CDR3: CASSLAGGVNQPQHF. In DNA form, the CDR3 reads TGCGCCAGCAGCTTGGCCGGAGGGGTCAATCAGCCCCAGCATTTT. Supplemented by reference TRBV5-1 and TRBJ1-5, the full variable domain reads KAGVTQTPRYLIKTRGQQVTLSCSPISGHRSVSWYQQTPGQGLQFLFEYFSETQRNKGNFPGRFSGRQFSNSRSEMNVSTLELGDSALYLCASSLAGGVNQPQHFGDGTRLSIL.

CDR3 residues: CASSSRASSYEQYF. The CDR3 nucleotides read TGTGCCAGTAGTAGCAGGGCCAGCTCCTACGAGCAGTACTTC. This chain links TRBV19 with TRBJ2-7, with D possibly matching TRBD1 (5 bases). This CDR3 has 14 amino acids. CDR1 and CDR2 from the germline V gene are LNHDA and SQIVND (reference sequence). Trimming shortened V by 4 bases and J by 0 bases, and 10 bases separated the two germline ends.

The rearrangement joins TRBV3-1 (or the pseudogene TRBV3-2) to TRBJ2-5; 11 positions match TRBD2. CDR1 and CDR2 from the germline V gene are LGHDT and YNNKEL (reference sequence). The CDR3 spans 17 residues. J was trimmed by 4 bases and V by 4 bases; bases with no gene match: 11. CDR3: CASSRRTSGLLGETQYF. The CDR3 nucleotides are TGTGCCAGCAGCCGACGGACTAGCGGGCTCCTGGGAGAGACCCAGTACTTC.